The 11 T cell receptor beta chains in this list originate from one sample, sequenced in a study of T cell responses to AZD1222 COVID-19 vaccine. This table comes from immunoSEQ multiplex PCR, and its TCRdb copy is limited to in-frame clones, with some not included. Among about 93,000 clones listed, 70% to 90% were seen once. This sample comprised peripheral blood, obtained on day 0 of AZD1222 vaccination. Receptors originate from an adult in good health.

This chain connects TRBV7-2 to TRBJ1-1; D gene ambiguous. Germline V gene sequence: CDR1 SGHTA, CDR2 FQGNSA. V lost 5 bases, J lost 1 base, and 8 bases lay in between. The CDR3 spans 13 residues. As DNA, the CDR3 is TGTGCCAGCAGCCCATTACGGAACACTGAAGCTTTCTTT. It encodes CASSPLRNTEAFF.

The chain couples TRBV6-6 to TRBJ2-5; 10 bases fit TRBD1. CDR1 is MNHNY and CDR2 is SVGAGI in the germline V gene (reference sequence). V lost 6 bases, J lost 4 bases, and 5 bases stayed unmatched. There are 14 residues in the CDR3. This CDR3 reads CASSHRQGAETQYF. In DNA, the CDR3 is TGTGCCAGCAGCCATCGACAGGGGGCAGAGACCCAGTACTTC.

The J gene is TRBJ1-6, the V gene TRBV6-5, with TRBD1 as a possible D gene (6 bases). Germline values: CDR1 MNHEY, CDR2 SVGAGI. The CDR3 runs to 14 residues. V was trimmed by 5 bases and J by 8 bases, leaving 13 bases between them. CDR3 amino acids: CASSPGQGYSPLHF. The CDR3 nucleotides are TGTGCCAGCAGTCCCGGGCAGGGGTATTCACCCCTCCACTTT.

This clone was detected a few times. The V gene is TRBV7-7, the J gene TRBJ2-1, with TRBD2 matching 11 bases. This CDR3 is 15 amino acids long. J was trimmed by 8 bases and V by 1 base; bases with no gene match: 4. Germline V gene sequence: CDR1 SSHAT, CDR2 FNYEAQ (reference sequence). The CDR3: CASSLGLAGLDEQFF. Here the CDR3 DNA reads TGTGCCAGCAGCTTAGGACTAGCGGGACTGGATGAGCAGTTCTTC.

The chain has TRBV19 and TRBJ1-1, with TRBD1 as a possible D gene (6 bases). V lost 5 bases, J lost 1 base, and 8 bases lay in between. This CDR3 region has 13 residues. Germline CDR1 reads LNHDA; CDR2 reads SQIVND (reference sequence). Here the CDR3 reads CASSGQPNTEAFF. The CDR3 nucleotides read TGTGCCAGTAGTGGACAGCCGAACACTGAAGCTTTCTTT.

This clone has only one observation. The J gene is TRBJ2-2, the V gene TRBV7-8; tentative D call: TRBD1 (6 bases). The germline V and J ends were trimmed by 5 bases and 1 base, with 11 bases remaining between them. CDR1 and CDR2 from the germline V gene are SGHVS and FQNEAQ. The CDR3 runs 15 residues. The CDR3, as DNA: TGTGCCAGCAGCCTCGGGACAATGAACACCGGGGAGCTGTTTTTT. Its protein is CASSLGTMNTGELFF.

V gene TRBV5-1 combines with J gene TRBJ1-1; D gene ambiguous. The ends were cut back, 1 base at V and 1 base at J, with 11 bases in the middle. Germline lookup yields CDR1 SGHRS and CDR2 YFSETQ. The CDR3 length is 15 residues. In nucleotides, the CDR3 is TGCGCCAGCAGCTTGATACCCATTCCGAACACTGAAGCTTTCTTT. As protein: CASSLIPIPNTEAFF.

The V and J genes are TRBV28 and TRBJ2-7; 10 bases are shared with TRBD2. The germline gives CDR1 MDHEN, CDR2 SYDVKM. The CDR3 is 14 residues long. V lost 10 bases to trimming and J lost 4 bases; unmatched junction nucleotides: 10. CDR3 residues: CATKTSGNLYEQYF. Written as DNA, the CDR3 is TGTGCCACCAAAACTAGCGGGAATTTGTACGAGCAGTACTTC.

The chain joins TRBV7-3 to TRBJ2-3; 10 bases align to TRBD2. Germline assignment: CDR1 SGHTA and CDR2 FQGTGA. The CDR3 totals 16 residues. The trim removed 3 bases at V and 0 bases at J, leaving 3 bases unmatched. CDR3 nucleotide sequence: TGTGCCAGCAGCTTTTTAGCGGGAGGAAGCACAGATACGCAGTATTTT. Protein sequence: CASSFLAGGSTDTQYF.

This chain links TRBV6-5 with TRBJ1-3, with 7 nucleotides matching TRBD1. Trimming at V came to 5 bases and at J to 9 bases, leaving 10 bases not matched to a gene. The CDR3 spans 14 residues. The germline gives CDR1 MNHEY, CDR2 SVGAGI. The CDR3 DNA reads TGTGCCAGCAGTCCCACGGGACAGTTTGCCACCATATATTTT. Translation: CASSPTGQFATIYF.

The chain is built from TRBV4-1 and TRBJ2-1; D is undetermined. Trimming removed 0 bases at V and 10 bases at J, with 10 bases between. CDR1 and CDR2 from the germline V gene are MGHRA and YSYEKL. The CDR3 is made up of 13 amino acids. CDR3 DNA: TGCGCCAGCAGCCAAGAGGTCCGACGGGAGCAGTTCTTC. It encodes CASSQEVRREQFF.